This TCR beta chain appears in the sequencing data of a study of blood T cells in healthy people across ages. Study-wide results and limits: Strong correlation was found linking TCR beta diversity to naive T cell percentage. Older age went with lower TCR beta diversity per million T cells, in a roughly linear way.

Germline trimming cut 3 bases from V and 5 bases from J; bases unmatched to any gene: 6. The CDR3 extends over 14 amino acids. CDR1 and CDR2 (germline): SGDLS, YYNGEE. Every sample had a minimum of 6.5 million PBMCs isolated. Extracted total RNA amounted to at least 5.5 micrograms for each sample. Using a J-beta primer mix together with a sample-barcoded 5' primer, a second PCR was run for 7 to 11 cycles. TCRdb passed the 5' RACE reads through MiXCR, listing each CDR3 protein once. Among about 1.4 million distinct CDR3 sequences listed, approximately 59% were seen once. Turning to this clonotype: Its antigen is unidentified.

Sequencing was carried out using blood. The clonotype originates from a man younger than 35 in good health. The chain has TRBV9 and TRBJ2-3; 7 nucleotides align to TRBD1. CDR3 sequence (DNA): TGTGCCAGCAGCGCCCGGGACAGAAGAGATACGCAGTATTTT. It encodes CASSARDRRDTQYF.